This T cell receptor (beta chain) came from a study of beta chain features in type 1 diabetes. Of the isolated RNA, all was reverse transcribed, and so the sequenced material was expressed TCRB transcripts. TCRdb keeps only in-frame clones here, not all; method: immunoSEQ multiplex PCR. The table lists 200,000 to 250,000 clones, more than 9% of them singletons. The germline V and J ends were trimmed by 0 bases and 9 bases, with 13 bases remaining between them. The CDR3 covers 14 residues. Germline V gene data show CDR1 as SGHRS and CDR2 as YFSETQ. This chain connects TRBV5-1 to TRBJ2-1, with D possibly TRBD1 on 6 matching bases. This clonotype originated in a woman between 18 and 29 years old in good health. The specimen was naive CD4+ T cells from blood. The CDR3 protein is CASSLAAGGGEQFF. The DNA for the CDR3 is TGCGCCAGCAGCTTGGCGGCTGGGGGCGGTGAGCAGTTCTTC. Using reference TRBV5-1 and TRBJ2-1 for the parts outside the CDR3, the full variable domain is KAGVTQTPRYLIKTRGQQVTLSCSPISGHRSVSWYQQTPGQGLQFLFEYFSETQRNKGNFPGRFSGRQFSNSRSEMNVSTLELGDSALYLCASSLAAGGGEQFFGPGTRLTVL.